Following are 21 T cell receptor beta chains from one sample sequenced in a study of pediatric ulcerative colitis. Sequencing was performed with immunoSEQ multiplex PCR; in TCRdb, only in-frame clones are kept and a portion is missing. The table includes tens of thousands of clones, around four fifths detected once. The sequenced sample consisted of blood. The receptors were sampled from a boy aged 5-17 years with moderate ulcerative colitis.

This clone turned up a few times. This chain joins TRBV9 and TRBJ2-5; D is possibly TRBD2 (6 bases). Germline lookup yields CDR1 SGDLS and CDR2 YYNGEE. The ends were cut back, 0 bases at V and 1 base at J, with 7 bases in the middle. CDR3 length equals 14 residues. CDR3: CASSVGLGQETQYF. CDR3 coding DNA: TGTGCCAGCAGCGTAGGACTAGGCCAAGAGACCCAGTACTTC.

This clone came up a few times. V and J are TRBV4-1 and TRBJ1-2; D is undetermined. With 1 base removed from V and 8 bases from J, the gap between germline ends came to 14 bases. The CDR3 length is 14 residues. The V gene's germline CDR1 is MGHRA and CDR2 YSYEKL. The CDR3 reads CASSQGVEVRGYTF. The CDR3 nucleotides are TGCGCCAGCAGCCAAGGAGTGGAAGTTCGAGGCTACACCTTC.

The rearrangement joins TRBV25-1 to TRBJ2-5; TRBD2 might be the D (6 bases). Germline V lookup: CDR1 MGHDK, CDR2 SYGVNS. Trimming took 1 base from V and 4 from J, leaving 7 bases between them. The CDR3 extends over 13 amino acids. The CDR3 bases are TGTGCCAGCAGTGAATGGGGGGTAGAGACCCAGTACTTC. It specifies CASSEWGVETQYF.

This clone turned up a few times. The rearrangement links TRBV19 to TRBJ1-1; D gene uncertain. Germline V gene data show CDR1 as LNHDA and CDR2 as SQIVND (reference sequence). Trimming removed 5 bases at V and 0 bases at J, with 7 bases between. The CDR3 has 13 amino acids. This CDR3 reads CASSFKVNTEAFF. As DNA, the CDR3 is TGTGCCAGTAGTTTCAAGGTGAACACTGAAGCTTTCTTT.

The chain employs TRBV2 and TRBJ1-1; 7 positions match TRBD1. The CDR3 sequence is 14 residues long. V lost 4 bases and J lost 3; bases outside the gene matches: 5. Germline V gene sequence: CDR1 SNHLY, CDR2 FYNNEI. CDR3 sequence (DNA): TGTGCCAGCAGTGTTGAGACAGGGCACACTGAAGCTTTCTTT. Translation: CASSVETGHTEAFF. The full variable domain, rest sourced from reference TRBV2 and TRBJ1-1, is EPEVTQTPSHQVTQMGQEVILRCVPISNHLYFYWYRQILGQKVEFLVSFYNNEISEKSEIFDDQFSVERPDGSNFTLKIRSTKLEDSAMYFCASSVETGHTEAFFGQGTRLTVV.

This clone has more than one count but fewer than ten. V is TRBV7-9 and J is TRBJ2-7; 11 bases line up with TRBD1. Germline V lookup: CDR1 SEHNR, CDR2 FQNEAQ (reference sequence). The CDR3 spans 16 residues. The J segment lost 2 bases and the V segment lost 5 bases, leaving 8 bases of the junction unmatched. The CDR3 DNA reads as TGTGCCAGCAGCACCCAGGACAGGGGGCGACCCTACGAGCAGTACTTC. Translating gives CASSTQDRGRPYEQYF.

V is TRBV29-1 and J is TRBJ2-5; D unresolved. The CDR3 sequence is 12 residues long. The ends were cut back, 4 bases at V and 0 bases at J, with 6 bases in the middle. CDR1 and CDR2 (germline): SQVTM, ANQGSEA. The CDR3 DNA follows: TGCAGCGTTGCTGATTACCAAGAGACCCAGTACTTC. This translates into CSVADYQETQYF.

This clone has just a few counts. The V call is TRBV20-1, the J call TRBJ1-1; D is uncertain. V lost 6 bases, J lost 5 bases, and 10 bases lay in between. This CDR3 is built from 11 residues. The germline gives CDR1 DFQATT, CDR2 SNEGSKA (reference sequence). The CDR3 nucleotides are TGCAGTGCAGGCGGCATGACTGAAGCTTTCTTT. Amino acid sequence: CSAGGMTEAFF.

J is TRBJ2-5 and V is TRBV7-3; TRBD2 is a possible D gene (7 bases). Germline loops: CDR1 SGHTA, CDR2 FQGTGA. The CDR3 is 14 amino acids. V was pared by 5 bases and J by 7 bases, with 17 bases between. The CDR3 reads CASSTRERGGTQYF. The CDR3 DNA follows: TGTGCCAGCAGCACCCGGGAAAGGGGGGGGACCCAGTACTTC. Looking up the rest from reference TRBV7-3 and TRBJ2-5 gives the full variable domain: GAGVSQTPSNKVTEKGKYVELRCDPISGHTALYWYRQSLGQGPEFLIYFQGTGAADDSGLPNDRFFAVRPEGSVSTLKIQRTERGDSAVYLCASSTRERGGTQYFGPGTRLLVL.

The chain links TRBV27 to TRBJ1-6, with TRBD1 matching 7 bases. Per germline, CDR1 MNHEY and CDR2 SMNVEV (reference sequence). Trimming cost V 5 bases and J 1 base; bases outside gene matches: 11. This CDR3 region has 18 residues. CDR3 DNA: TGTGCCAGCAGTCTCCGGCAGGGGGGTTCGTCCTATAATTCACCCCTCCACTTT. Its translation: CASSLRQGGSSYNSPLHF.

As for this clone: The junction and the germline gene differ at one end; a read error may be behind it. The rearrangement links TRBV5-3 to TRBJ1-4, with D possibly TRBD1 on 5 matching bases. TRBV5-3 is given ORF status, its function remaining uncertain. CDR3 length equals 14 residues. The CDR3 DNA reads as TGTGCCAGAAGTTTGGGTCGGGGACGAGAAAAACTGTTTTTT. It encodes CARSLGRGREKLFF.

The J gene is TRBJ2-7, the V gene TRBV5-1, with D tentatively TRBD1 or TRBD2 (5 bases each). The CDR3 is made up of 14 amino acids. Trimming left V 3 bases short and J 4 bases short, with 14 bases between. From germline, CDR1 is SGHRS and CDR2 YFSETQ. The CDR3 loop is CASSSYPREYEQYF. CDR3 DNA sequence: TGCGCCAGCAGCTCATATCCCAGGGAGTACGAGCAGTACTTC.

V is TRBV19 and J is TRBJ2-7; 11 bases are shared with TRBD1. Germline V gene lookup returns CDR1 LNHDA and CDR2 SQIVND (reference sequence). The CDR3 covers 13 residues. J was trimmed by 7 bases and V by 6 bases; bases with no gene match: 5. The CDR3 region has the DNA TGTGCCAGTAGACCCGGGACAGGGGGGGAGCAGTACTTC. It is translated as CASRPGTGGEQYF.

The CDR3 here is CASSPSGVLKQYF. CDR3 nucleotide sequence: TGTGCCAGCAGCCCAAGTGGGGTCTTAAAGCAGTACTTC. The J gene is TRBJ2-7, the V gene TRBV5-6, with no clear D. The germline V gene encodes CDR1 SGHDT and CDR2 YYEEEE. The CDR3 sequence is 13 residues long. Trimming removed 4 bases at V and 8 bases at J, with 16 bases between.

This sequence joins TRBV19 and TRBJ1-5; D gene ambiguous. The V gene lost 10 bases and the J gene lost 0 bases, with 13 bases spanning the gap. The CDR3 runs 14 residues. CDR1 is LNHDA and CDR2 is SQIVND in the germline V gene (reference sequence). In DNA form, the CDR3 reads TGTGCCACCACCGAGAGCAATAGCAATCAGCCCCAGCATTTT. Residues: CATTESNSNQPQHF.

The chain has TRBV9 and TRBJ2-3, with 10 bases identical to TRBD2. V lost 2 bases, J lost 1 base, and 4 bases stayed unmatched. Germline CDR1 is SGDLS and CDR2 is YYNGEE. The CDR3 consists of 16 residues. The CDR3 nucleotides are TGTGCCAGCAGCGTTCATAGCGGGGGGCGCACAGATACGCAGTATTTT. Translated: CASSVHSGGRTDTQYF.

The table lists this clone with a few counts. The genes are TRBV25-1 and TRBJ1-5; D is ambiguous. V lost 4 bases, J lost 6 bases, and 16 bases lay in between. This CDR3 is 15 amino acids long. Germline V gene data show CDR1 as MGHDK and CDR2 as SYGVNS. CDR3 in DNA: TGTGCCAGCAGTGGGGGTGAGGGCCCCGCTCAGCCCCAGCATTTT. Translating it yields CASSGGEGPAQPQHF. The variable domain in full, completed from reference TRBV25-1 and TRBJ1-5, reads EADIYQTPRYLVIGTGKKITLECSQTMGHDKMYWYQQDPGMELHLIHYSYGVNSTEKGDLSSESTVSRIRTEHFPLTLESARPSHTSQYLCASSGGEGPAQPQHFGDGTRLSIL.

The V gene is TRBV4-1, the J gene TRBJ2-1, with D perhaps TRBD2 (6 bases). CDR1 and CDR2 (germline): MGHRA, YSYEKL. The CDR3 contains 14 residues. V lost 3 bases and J lost 8, with 14 bases in between. CDR3 amino acids: CASSHRETTDEQFF. CDR3 nucleotides: TGCGCCAGCAGCCACCGGGAGACAACCGATGAGCAGTTCTTC.

V gene TRBV7-3 combines with J gene TRBJ2-7; 15 bases align to TRBD2. The V and J ends lost 7 bases and 5 bases, in that order; junction bases with no gene match: 6. The CDR3 loop spans 15 amino acids. CDR1 SGHTA and CDR2 FQGTGA come from the germline V gene. The CDR3 bases are TGTGCCAGCACCCCCGGACTAGCGGGAGGGCACGAGCAGTACTTC. Translating gives CASTPGLAGGHEQYF.

The V gene is TRBV28, the J gene TRBJ2-5; D ambiguous. V was clipped by 6 bases and J by 4 bases, with 9 bases between them. Looked up from germline, CDR1 is MDHEN and CDR2 is SYDVKM. The CDR3 extends over 12 amino acids. The CDR3 DNA follows: TGTGCCAGCAGGTCAAGAGGAGAGACCCAGTACTTC. It specifies CASRSRGETQYF.

The V and J genes are TRBV5-4 and TRBJ1-1, with D uncertain. This CDR3 region has 11 residues. Looked up from germline, CDR1 is SGHNT and CDR2 is YYREEE (reference sequence). Trimming cost V 1 base and J 7 bases, with 5 bases left between them. CDR3 residues: CASSLWGEAFF. The CDR3, as DNA: TGTGCCAGCAGCTTGTGGGGTGAAGCTTTCTTT.